The 3 T cell receptor beta chains reported below all come from one sample, sequenced in a study of regulatory T cells in long-lasting Graves disease. Combining iRepertoire HTBI primers with Arm-PCR of CDR3 regions, the authors built TCR beta libraries. TCRdb re-analysed the multiplex PCR reads in MiXCR, keeping a single row per CDR3 protein. The sample consists of about 240,000 distinct CDR3 sequences, roughly 21% of them appearing once. Time point specified: newly diagnosed GD, antithyroid drugs for less than 3 months. PBMC-derived RNA was used for the TCR library. The sample in question was peripheral blood mononuclear cells (PBMCs), obtained at new diagnosis, from a patient treated with antithyroid drugs. These receptors came from a female donor with Graves disease.

In this sample, this clonotype turned up many times. The chain joins TRBV7-8 to TRBJ1-2, with a possible D match to TRBD1 (6 bases). There are 16 residues in the CDR3. Trimming left V 1 base short and J 0 bases short, with 12 bases between. CDR1 SGHVS and CDR2 FQNEAQ come from the germline V gene. The CDR3 protein is CASSLVTGTPNYGYTF. DNA of the CDR3: TGTGCCAGCAGCTTAGTCACAGGGACCCCTAACTATGGCTACACCTTC.

The chain joins TRBV5-1 to TRBJ2-1; 11 nucleotides line up with TRBD1. The junction had 7 bases not matched to a gene; V was cut back by 3 bases and J by 8 bases. The germline CDR1 and CDR2 sequences are SGHRS and YFSETQ. The CDR3 is 15 amino acids. The CDR3 region has the DNA TGCGCCAGCAGCTCCGGACAGGGGGCAAGCGATGAGCAGTTCTTC. This translates into CASSSGQGASDEQFF.

This clonotype was counted ten times or more. V gene TRBV28 combines with J gene TRBJ1-2; 9 bases map to TRBD1. V shed 4 bases, J shed 5 bases, and the junction held 8 bases outside the gene matches. The CDR3 spans 15 residues. CDR1 and CDR2 (germline): MDHEN, SYDVKM. The CDR3 sequence: CASSSLGGTGYGYTF. The CDR3 DNA follows: TGTGCCAGCAGTTCACTAGGGGGGACAGGGTATGGCTACACCTTC.